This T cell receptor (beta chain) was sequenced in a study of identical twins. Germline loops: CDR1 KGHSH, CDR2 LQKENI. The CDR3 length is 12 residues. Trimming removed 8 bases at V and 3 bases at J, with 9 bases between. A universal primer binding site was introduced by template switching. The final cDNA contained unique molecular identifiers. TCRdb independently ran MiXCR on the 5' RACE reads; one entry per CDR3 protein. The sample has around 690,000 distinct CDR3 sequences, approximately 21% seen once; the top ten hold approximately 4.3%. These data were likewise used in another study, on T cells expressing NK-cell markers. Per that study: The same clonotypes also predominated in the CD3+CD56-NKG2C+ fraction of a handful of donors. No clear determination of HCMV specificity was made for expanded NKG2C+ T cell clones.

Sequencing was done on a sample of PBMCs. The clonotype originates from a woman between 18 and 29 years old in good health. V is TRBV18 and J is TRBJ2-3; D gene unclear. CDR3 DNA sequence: TGTGCCAGCCAAGTGGTTACAGATACGCAGTATTTT. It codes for CASQVVTDTQYF.